One and the same sample provided the 16 T cell receptor beta chains below, sequenced in a study of T cells in Graves' hyperthyroidism and ophthalmopathy (dated by TCRdb to the late 2010s). Preparation of the library involved multiplex PCR. These reads were obtained on an Illumina HiSeq 2000. TCR beta CDR3 regions were amplified from RNA transcripts. The first round of RT-PCR for the TCR CDR3 was performed with the HTBI primer set and the Qiagen OneStep RT-PCR kit. TCRdb ran its own pipeline on the public reads, namely fastp trimming at Q25 and MiXCR clone calling, and kept in-frame beta chains. Merged by CDR3 protein, the rows form single entries marked with the most common genes and DNA. For this sample the table gives 490,000 or so distinct CDR3 sequences, of which around a fifth were detected only once. Jointly, the top ten make up approximately 54% of the sample. Material: blood. These receptors were collected from a woman between 65 and 79 years old with Graves' ophthalmopathy.

DNA for the CDR3: TGCAGCGTGGCAGGGAGGAGCTCCTACGAGCAGTACTTC. This encodes CSVAGRSSYEQYF. V usage is TRBV29-1 and J usage is TRBJ2-7; perhaps TRBD2 as D (6 bases). Germline CDR1 SQVTM, CDR2 ANQGSEA. The V and J ends lost 6 bases and 0 bases respectively, with 12 bases between them. This CDR3 has 13 residues.

This clonotype was seen more than once but under ten times. V usage is TRBV19 and J usage is TRBJ2-7; tentatively, D is TRBD1 (5 bases). The germline V gene encodes CDR1 LNHDA and CDR2 SQIVND (reference sequence). V lost 8 bases and J 4 bases, leaving 15 bases between the germline ends. The CDR3 length is 13 residues. DNA of the CDR3: TGTGCCAGTGGGGCGCTAGATGGGTACGAGCAGTACTTC. Translation: CASGALDGYEQYF.

This clonotype was counted between two and nine times. The J gene is TRBJ1-4, the V gene TRBV6-1, with a possible D match to TRBD1 (5 bases). The CDR3 loop spans 14 amino acids. The V end lost 7 bases, the J end lost 4 bases, and 13 bases lay between the germline ends. CDR1 and CDR2 (germline): MNHNS, SASEGT. CDR3 in DNA: TGTGCCAGCATCGGGGGACGGTATAATGAAAAACTGTTTTTT. This translates into CASIGGRYNEKLFF.

The rearrangement uses TRBV18 and TRBJ2-1; TRBD2 matches at 10 bases. The V gene's germline CDR1 is KGHSH and CDR2 LQKENI. This CDR3 contains 14 residues. With 0 bases clipped from V and 12 bases from J, the junction kept 5 bases outside the gene matches. CDR3 in DNA: TGTGCCAGCTCACCACCGTCTAGCGGGAGAAGGCAGTTCTTC. This encodes CASSPPSSGRRQFF.

The chain couples TRBV12-3 or TRBV12-4 to TRBJ2-3; TRBD2 matches 7 bases. J lost 2 bases, V lost 3 bases, and 2 bases had no gene match. The CDR3 has 14 residues. CDR3 loop: CASSFAGDTDTQYF. The DNA of the CDR3 is TGTGCCAGCAGTTTCGCGGGAGACACAGATACGCAGTATTTT.

This CDR3 reads CSARLMDGYTF. The CDR3 region has the DNA TGCAGTGCTAGGTTAATGGATGGCTACACCTTC. This chain connects TRBV20-1 to TRBJ1-2; D uncertain. There are 11 residues in the CDR3. The V gene's germline CDR1 is DFQATT and CDR2 SNEGSKA (reference sequence). Trimming left V 3 bases short and J 6 bases short, with 8 bases between.

This sequence joins TRBV20-1 and TRBJ2-7; perhaps TRBD2 as D (5 bases). Deletions cut 2 bases from V and 3 bases from J, with 11 bases between. CDR3 length equals 13 residues. Germline-derived CDR1 and CDR2 are DFQATT and SNEGSKA (reference sequence). This CDR3 reads CSARRETYYEQYF. Here the CDR3 DNA reads TGCAGTGCTAGACGGGAAACTTACTACGAGCAGTACTTC.

This clonotype was picked up a small number of times. The chain employs TRBV30 and TRBJ2-6; TRBD1 matches 7 bases. The ends lost 2 bases at V and 1 base at J; junction bases unmatched: 5. The germline V gene encodes CDR1 GTSNPN and CDR2 SVGIG (reference sequence). There are 16 residues in the CDR3. This CDR3 is CAWSTGDWSGANVLTF. The CDR3 nucleotides are TGTGCCTGGAGTACAGGGGATTGGTCTGGGGCCAACGTCCTGACTTTC.

This clonotype was counted a few times. The V and J genes are TRBV18 and TRBJ1-5; no clear D. The germline V gene has CDR1 KGHSH and CDR2 LQKENI. The CDR3 sequence is 16 residues long. V shed 0 bases and J shed 2 bases, with 11 bases lying between them. CDR3 nucleotides: TGTGCCAGCTCACCACCGAAGGGTTTGGGCAATCAGCCCCAGCATTTT. As protein: CASSPPKGLGNQPQHF.

The chain joins TRBV20-1 to TRBJ1-1, with D perhaps TRBD1 (5 bases). Trimming cost V 7 bases and J 4 bases, with 16 bases left between them. The V gene's germline CDR1 is DFQATT and CDR2 SNEGSKA (reference sequence). This CDR3 is built from 13 residues. CDR3 DNA: TGCAGTGGGGCTGACAGCCTTAGCACTGAAGCTTTCTTT. Translated, it gives CSGADSLSTEAFF.

This rearrangement joins TRBV5-1 to TRBJ1-1; 8 bases align to TRBD1. Germline CDR1 reads SGHRS; CDR2 reads YFSETQ. The CDR3 has 16 amino acids. V was clipped by 7 bases and J by 1 base; unmatched bases: 12. CDR3 protein: CASRGQAPSQNTEAFF. DNA for the CDR3: TGCGCCAGCCGGGGACAGGCTCCATCTCAGAACACTGAAGCTTTCTTT.

The chain uses TRBV5-1 and TRBJ1-1, with D uncertain. V was pared by 3 bases and J by 1 base, with 4 bases between. CDR3 size: 12 residues. Germline V lookup: CDR1 SGHRS, CDR2 YFSETQ. In DNA, the CDR3 is TGCGCCAGCAGCTCGAAGAACACTGAAGCTTTCTTT. This encodes CASSSKNTEAFF.

Ten or more counts support this clonotype. The rearrangement links TRBV11-2 to TRBJ1-3, with D hard to call. Trimming stripped 5 bases from V and 0 bases from J, with 2 bases between. Germline-derived CDR1 and CDR2 are SGHAT and FQNNGV. The length of the CDR3 is 12 residues. The CDR3: CASSRSGNTIYF. The CDR3 DNA reads TGTGCCAGCAGCCGCTCTGGAAACACCATATATTTT.

This clonotype was counted at least ten times. The chain has TRBV27 and TRBJ2-3; 12 bases map to TRBD2. After removal of 6 bases from V and 4 bases from J, the junction contained 11 bases not matched to a gene. Germline CDR1 is MNHEY and CDR2 is SMNVEV (reference sequence). CDR3 size: 17 residues. The CDR3 region has the DNA TGTGCCAGCAGGGCTAGCGGGAGGGCCAATAGGGCAGATACGCAGTATTTT. This sequence encodes CASRASGRANRADTQYF.

This clonotype was observed many times. The chain couples TRBV11-2 to TRBJ1-2; 9 nucleotides line up with TRBD1. The V segment lost 3 bases and the J segment 4 bases; nucleotides outside the gene matches: 6. CDR3 size: 15 residues. Germline lookup yields CDR1 SGHAT and CDR2 FQNNGV. In DNA, the CDR3 is TGTGCCAGCAGCTTCGAGGGACAGGGTGGCTATGGCTACACCTTC. Translation gives CASSFEGQGGYGYTF.

This clonotype has a handful of counts. The J gene is TRBJ1-2, the V gene TRBV29-1, with D possibly being TRBD1 (5 bases). The CDR3 is 17 amino acids. Trimming pared 6 bases from V and 2 bases from J, leaving 25 bases between. Germline CDR1 SQVTM, CDR2 ANQGSEA. Here the CDR3 reads CSVEPWGRARGNYGYTF. As DNA, the CDR3 is TGCAGCGTCGAGCCTTGGGGGAGGGCACGCGGAAACTATGGCTACACCTTC.